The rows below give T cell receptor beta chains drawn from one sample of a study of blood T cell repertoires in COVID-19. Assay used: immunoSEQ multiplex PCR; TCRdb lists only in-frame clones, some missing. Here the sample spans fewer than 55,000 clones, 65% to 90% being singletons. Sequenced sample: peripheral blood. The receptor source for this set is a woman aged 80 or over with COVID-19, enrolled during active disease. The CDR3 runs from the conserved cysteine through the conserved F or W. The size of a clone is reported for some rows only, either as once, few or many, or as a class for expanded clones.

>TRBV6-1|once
CASSEAITGPLVYTF
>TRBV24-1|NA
CATSNQGYEQYF
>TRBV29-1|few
CSVEMVGRATEAFF
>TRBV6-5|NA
CASSYSDSNSGNTIYF
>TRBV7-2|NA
CASSFGLGAGELFF
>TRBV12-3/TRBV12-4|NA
CASSSFPGGELFF
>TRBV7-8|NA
CASSLLILAGDDGYTF
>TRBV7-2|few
CASSRGGNHETQYF
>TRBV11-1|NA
CASSLRVSGEQFF
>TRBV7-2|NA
CASSLEQGQNYEQYF
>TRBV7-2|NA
CASSLSRTSGRGYEQYF
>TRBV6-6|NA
CASSYSQGNTEAFF
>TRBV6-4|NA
CASSETSGRAGEQFF